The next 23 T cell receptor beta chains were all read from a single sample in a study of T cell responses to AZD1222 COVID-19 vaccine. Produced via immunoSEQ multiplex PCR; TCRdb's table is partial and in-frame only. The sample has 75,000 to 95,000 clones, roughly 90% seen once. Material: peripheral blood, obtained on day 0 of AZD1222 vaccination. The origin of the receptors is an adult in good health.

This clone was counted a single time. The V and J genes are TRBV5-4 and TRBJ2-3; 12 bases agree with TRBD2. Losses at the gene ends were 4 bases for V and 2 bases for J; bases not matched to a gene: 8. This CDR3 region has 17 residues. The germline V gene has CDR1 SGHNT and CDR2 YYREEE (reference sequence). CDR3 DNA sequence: TGTGCCAGCAGCCTCAAACTAGCGGGGGGCTCCACAGATACGCAGTATTTT. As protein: CASSLKLAGGSTDTQYF.

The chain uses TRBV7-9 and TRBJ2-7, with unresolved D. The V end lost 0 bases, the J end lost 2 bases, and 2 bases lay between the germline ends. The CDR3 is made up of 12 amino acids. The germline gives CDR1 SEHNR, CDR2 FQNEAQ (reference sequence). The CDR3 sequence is CASSLAPYEQYF. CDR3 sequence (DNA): TGTGCCAGCAGCTTAGCTCCCTACGAGCAGTACTTC. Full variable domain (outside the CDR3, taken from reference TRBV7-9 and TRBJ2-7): DTGVSQNPRHKITKRGQNVTFRCDPISEHNRLYWYRQTLGQGPEFLTYFQNEAQLEKSRLLSDRFSAERPKGSFSTLEIQRTEQGDSAMYLCASSLAPYEQYFGPGTRLTVT.

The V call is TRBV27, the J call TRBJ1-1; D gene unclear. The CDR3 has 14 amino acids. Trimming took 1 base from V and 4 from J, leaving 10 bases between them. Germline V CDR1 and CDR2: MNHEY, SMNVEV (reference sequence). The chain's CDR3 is CASSLWDDGTEAFF. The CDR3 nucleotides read TGTGCCAGCAGTTTATGGGATGACGGCACTGAAGCTTTCTTT.

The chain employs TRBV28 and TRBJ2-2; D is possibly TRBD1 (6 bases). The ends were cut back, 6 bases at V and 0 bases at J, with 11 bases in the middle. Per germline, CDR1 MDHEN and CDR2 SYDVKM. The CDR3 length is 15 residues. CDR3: CASSRQVTNTGELFF. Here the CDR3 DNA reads TGTGCCAGCAGCCGACAGGTTACGAACACCGGGGAGCTGTTTTTT.

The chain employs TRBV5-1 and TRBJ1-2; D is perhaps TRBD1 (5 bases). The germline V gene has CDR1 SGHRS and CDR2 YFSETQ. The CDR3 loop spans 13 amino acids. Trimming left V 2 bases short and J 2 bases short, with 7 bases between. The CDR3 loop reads CASSFSGNYGYTF. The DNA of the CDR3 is TGCGCCAGCAGCTTTTCAGGGAACTATGGCTACACCTTC.

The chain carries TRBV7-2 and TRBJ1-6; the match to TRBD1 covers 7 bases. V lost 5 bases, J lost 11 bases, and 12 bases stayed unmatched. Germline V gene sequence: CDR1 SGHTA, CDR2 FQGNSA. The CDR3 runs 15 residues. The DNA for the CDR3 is TGTGCCAGCAGCATGGGACAGAAACTACTAGCACCCCTCCACTTT. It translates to CASSMGQKLLAPLHF. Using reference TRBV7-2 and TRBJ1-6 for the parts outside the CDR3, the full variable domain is GAGVSQSPSNKVTEKGKDVELRCDPISGHTALYWYRQSLGQGLEFLIYFQGNSAPDKSGLPSDRFSAERTGGSVSTLTIQRTQQEDSAVYLCASSMGQKLLAPLHFGNGTRLTVT.

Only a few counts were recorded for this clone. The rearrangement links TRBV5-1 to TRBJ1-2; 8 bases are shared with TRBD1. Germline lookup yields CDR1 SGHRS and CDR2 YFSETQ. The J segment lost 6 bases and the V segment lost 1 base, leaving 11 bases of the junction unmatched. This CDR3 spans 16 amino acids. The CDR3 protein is CASSLRTGLDSDGYTF. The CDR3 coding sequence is TGCGCCAGCAGCTTGAGGACAGGGTTGGATTCAGATGGCTACACCTTC.

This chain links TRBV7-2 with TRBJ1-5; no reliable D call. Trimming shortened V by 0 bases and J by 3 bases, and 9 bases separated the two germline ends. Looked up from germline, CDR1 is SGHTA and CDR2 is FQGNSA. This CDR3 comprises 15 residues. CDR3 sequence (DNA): TGTGCCAGCAGCTTAGCTGGGATGAACAATCAGCCCCAGCATTTT. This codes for CASSLAGMNNQPQHF.

The CDR3 protein is CASSLVGQGYGYTF. CDR3 DNA: TGTGCCAGCAGTTTGGTGGGACAGGGCTATGGCTACACCTTC. The V gene is TRBV28, the J gene TRBJ1-2, with 9 bases matching TRBD1. The ends lost 3 bases at V and 4 bases at J; junction bases unmatched: 3. The CDR3 runs 14 residues. In germline, CDR1 is MDHEN, CDR2 SYDVKM.

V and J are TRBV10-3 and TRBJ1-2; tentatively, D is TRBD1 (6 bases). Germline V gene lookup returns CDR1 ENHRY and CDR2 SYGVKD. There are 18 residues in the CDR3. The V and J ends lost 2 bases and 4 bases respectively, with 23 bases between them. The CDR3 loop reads CAISETQTGTGGVYGYTF. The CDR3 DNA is TGTGCCATCAGTGAGACCCAAACCGGGACCGGGGGCGTCTATGGCTACACCTTC.

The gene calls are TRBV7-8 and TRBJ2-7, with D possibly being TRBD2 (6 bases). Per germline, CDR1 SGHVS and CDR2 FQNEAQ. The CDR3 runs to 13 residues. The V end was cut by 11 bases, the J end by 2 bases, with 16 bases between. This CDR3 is CAGGKGATYEQYF. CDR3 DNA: TGTGCCGGCGGGAAAGGCGCCACCTACGAGCAGTACTTC.

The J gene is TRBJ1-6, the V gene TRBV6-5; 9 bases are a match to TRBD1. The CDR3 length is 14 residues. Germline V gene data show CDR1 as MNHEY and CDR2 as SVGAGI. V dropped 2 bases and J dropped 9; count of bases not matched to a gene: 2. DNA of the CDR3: TGTGCCAGCAGTTACGGGACAGGGACTTCACCCCTCCACTTT. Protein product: CASSYGTGTSPLHF.

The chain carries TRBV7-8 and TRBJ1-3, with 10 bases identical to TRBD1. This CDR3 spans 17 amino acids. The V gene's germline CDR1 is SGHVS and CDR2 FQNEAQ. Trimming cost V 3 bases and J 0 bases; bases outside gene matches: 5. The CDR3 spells CASSFMGQGISGNTIYF. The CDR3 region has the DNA TGTGCCAGCAGCTTTATGGGACAGGGGATCTCTGGAAACACCATATATTTT.

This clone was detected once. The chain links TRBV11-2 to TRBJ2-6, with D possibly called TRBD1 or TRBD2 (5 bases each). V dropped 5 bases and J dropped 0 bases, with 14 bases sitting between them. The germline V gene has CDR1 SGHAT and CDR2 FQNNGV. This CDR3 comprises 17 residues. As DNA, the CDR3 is TGTGCCAGCAGCCTACTGGGACCAGGCTCTGGGGCCAACGTCCTGACTTTC. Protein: CASSLLGPGSGANVLTF.

The DNA of the CDR3 is TGTGCCAGCTCACCATTTCCGGGACAGGGGCGAGGGAACACTGAAGCTTTCTTT. Protein product: CASSPFPGQGRGNTEAFF. The chain carries TRBV18 and TRBJ1-1, with 10 nucleotides matching TRBD1. The CDR3 is 18 amino acids. Trimming removed 2 bases from V and 1 base from J; junction bases left unmatched: 10. The germline gives CDR1 KGHSH, CDR2 LQKENI.

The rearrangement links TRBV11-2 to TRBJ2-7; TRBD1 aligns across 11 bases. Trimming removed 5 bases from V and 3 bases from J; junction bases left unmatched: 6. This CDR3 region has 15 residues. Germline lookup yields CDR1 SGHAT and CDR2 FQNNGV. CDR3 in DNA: TGTGCCAGCAGCAACGCCGGGACAGGGGGCTACGAGCAGTACTTC. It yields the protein CASSNAGTGGYEQYF. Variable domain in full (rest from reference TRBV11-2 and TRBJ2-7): EAGVAQSPRYKIIEKRQSVAFWCNPISGHATLYWYQQILGQGPKLLIQFQNNGVVDDSQLPKDRFSAERLKGVDSTLKIQPAKLEDSAVYLCASSNAGTGGYEQYFGPGTRLTVT.

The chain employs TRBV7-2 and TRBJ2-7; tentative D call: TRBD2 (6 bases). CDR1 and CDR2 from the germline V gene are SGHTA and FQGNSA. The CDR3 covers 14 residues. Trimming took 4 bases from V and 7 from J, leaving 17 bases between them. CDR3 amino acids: CASSWGTSLREQYF. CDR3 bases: TGTGCCAGCAGCTGGGGGACTTCCTTGAGAGAGCAGTACTTC. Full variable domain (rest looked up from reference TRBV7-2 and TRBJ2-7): GAGVSQSPSNKVTEKGKDVELRCDPISGHTALYWYRQSLGQGLEFLIYFQGNSAPDKSGLPSDRFSAERTGGSVSTLTIQRTQQEDSAVYLCASSWGTSLREQYFGPGTRLTVT.

Here the CDR3 DNA reads TGTGCCAGCAGCCACCAGGGAAACACCATATATTTT. Translated: CASSHQGNTIYF. V usage is TRBV3-1 (or the pseudogene TRBV3-2) and J usage is TRBJ1-3; the D is unclear. Trimming shortened V by 3 bases and J by 4 bases, and 4 bases separated the two germline ends. Germline CDR1 reads LGHDT; CDR2 reads YNNKEL (reference sequence). The CDR3 covers 12 residues.

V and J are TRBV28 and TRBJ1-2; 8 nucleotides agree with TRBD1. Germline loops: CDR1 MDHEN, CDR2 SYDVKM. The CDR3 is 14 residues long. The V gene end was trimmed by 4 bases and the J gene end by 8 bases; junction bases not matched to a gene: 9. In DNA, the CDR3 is TGTGCCAGCAGTTCCGGACAGGGTGAGCTGGGCTACACCTTC. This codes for CASSSGQGELGYTF.

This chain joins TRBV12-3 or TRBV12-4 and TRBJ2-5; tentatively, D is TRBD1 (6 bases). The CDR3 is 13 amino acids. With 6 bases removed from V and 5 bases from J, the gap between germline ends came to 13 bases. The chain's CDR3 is CASRSGVRETQYF. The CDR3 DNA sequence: TGTGCCAGCAGGTCAGGGGTCCGGGAGACCCAGTACTTC.

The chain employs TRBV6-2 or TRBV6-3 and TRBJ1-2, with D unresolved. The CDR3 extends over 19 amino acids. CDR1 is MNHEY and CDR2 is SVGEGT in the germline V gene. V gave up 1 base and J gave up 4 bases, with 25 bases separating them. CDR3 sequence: CASSYLSKGVGRLGYGYTF. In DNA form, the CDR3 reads TGTGCCAGCAGTTACTTGTCGAAGGGTGTAGGCCGCTTGGGCTATGGCTACACCTTC.

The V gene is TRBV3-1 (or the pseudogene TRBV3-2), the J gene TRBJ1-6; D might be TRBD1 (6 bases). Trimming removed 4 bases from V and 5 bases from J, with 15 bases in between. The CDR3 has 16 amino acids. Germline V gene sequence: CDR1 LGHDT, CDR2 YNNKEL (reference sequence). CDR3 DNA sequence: TGTGCCAGCAGCCGGCGCTTAGACAGGAATAATTCACCCCTCCACTTT. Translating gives CASSRRLDRNNSPLHF.

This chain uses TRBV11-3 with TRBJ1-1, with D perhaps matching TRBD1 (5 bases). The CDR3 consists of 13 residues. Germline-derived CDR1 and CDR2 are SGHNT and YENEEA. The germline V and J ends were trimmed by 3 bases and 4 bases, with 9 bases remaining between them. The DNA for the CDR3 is TGTGCCAGCAGCTTGAGGGACGGCACTGAAGCTTTCTTT. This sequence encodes CASSLRDGTEAFF.